This T cell receptor beta chain was sequenced for a study of T cell responses to AZD1222 COVID-19 vaccine. Study-wide points: Females made up more of the donors, who were largely white British, and clonal diversity may have come out too low. Researchers took repertoire samples only after the peak T cell response had come.

TCRdb's copy holds only in-frame clones and misses some; the assay was immunoSEQ multiplex PCR. The data show about 130,000 clones, with approximately 90% seen just once and under 25% held by the top ten. The CDR3 totals 15 residues. V lost 4 bases to trimming and J lost 6 bases; unmatched junction nucleotides: 10. Per the germline V gene, CDR1 is MGHRA and CDR2 is YSYEKL. As concerns this clone: The antigen is undetermined.

The source was peripheral blood, collected on day 0 of AZD1222 vaccination. The TCR comes from an adult in good health. The chain uses TRBV4-1 and TRBJ1-2; 8 bases agree with TRBD1. CDR3 in amino acids: CASSRLGQANDGYTF. In DNA, the CDR3 is TGCGCCAGCAGCCGATTGGGACAGGCTAATGATGGCTACACCTTC.